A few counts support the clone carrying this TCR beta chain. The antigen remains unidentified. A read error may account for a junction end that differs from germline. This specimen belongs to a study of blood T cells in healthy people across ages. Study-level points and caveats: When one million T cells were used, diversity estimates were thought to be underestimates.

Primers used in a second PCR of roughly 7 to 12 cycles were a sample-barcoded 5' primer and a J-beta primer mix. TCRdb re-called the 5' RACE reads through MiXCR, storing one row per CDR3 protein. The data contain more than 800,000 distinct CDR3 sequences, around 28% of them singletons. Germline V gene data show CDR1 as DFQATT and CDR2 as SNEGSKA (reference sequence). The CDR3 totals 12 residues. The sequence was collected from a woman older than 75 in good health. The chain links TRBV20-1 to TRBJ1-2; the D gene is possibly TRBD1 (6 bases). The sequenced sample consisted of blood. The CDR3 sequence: CRARGFNYGYTF. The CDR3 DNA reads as TGCAGGGCTAGGGGGTTCAACTATGGCTACACCTTC.